This entry features one T cell receptor beta chain sequence. For the second PCR, which ran for roughly 7 to 11 cycles, a sample-barcoded 5' primer and a J-beta primer mix were used. TCRdb processed the 5' RACE reads anew with MiXCR; each CDR3 protein has one entry. The sample has over 1,200,000 distinct CDR3 sequences, 59% seen once. This record comes from a study of blood T cells in healthy people across ages. Each sample yielded at least 6 micrograms of PBMC total RNA. J lost 4 bases, V lost 5 bases, and 20 bases had no gene match. CDR3 length: 20 residues. Germline V lookup: CDR1 SEHNR, CDR2 FQNEAQ (reference sequence).

The rearrangement uses TRBV7-9 and TRBJ2-1, with 10 bases matching TRBD2. The origin of this receptor is a man aged 18 to 35 in good health. Sequencing was performed on blood. Here the CDR3 DNA reads TGTGCCAGCAGCCGAGGGATAGCGGGAGGTACACCACTGACATACAATGAGCAGTTCTTC. Amino acid sequence: CASSRGIAGGTPLTYNEQFF.